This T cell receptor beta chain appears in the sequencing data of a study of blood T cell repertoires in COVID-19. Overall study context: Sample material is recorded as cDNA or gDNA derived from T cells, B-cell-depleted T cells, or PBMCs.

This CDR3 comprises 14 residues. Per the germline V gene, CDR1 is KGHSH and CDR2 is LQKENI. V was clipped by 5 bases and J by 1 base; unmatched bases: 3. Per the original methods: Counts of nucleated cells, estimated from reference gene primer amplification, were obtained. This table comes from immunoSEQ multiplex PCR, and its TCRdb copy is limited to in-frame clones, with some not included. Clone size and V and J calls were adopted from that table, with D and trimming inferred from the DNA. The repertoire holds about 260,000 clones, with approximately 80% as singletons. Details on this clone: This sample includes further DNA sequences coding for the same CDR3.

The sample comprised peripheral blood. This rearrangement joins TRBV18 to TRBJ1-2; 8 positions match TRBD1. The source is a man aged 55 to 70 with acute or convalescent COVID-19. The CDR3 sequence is CASSSDRDNYGYTF. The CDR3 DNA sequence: TGTGCCAGCTCATCGGACAGGGATAACTATGGCTACACCTTC. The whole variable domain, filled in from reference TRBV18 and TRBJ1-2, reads NAGVMQNPRHLVRRRGQEARLRCSPMKGHSHVYWYRQLPEEGLKFMVYLQKENIIDESGMPKERFSAEFPKEGPSILRIQQVVRGDSAAYFCASSSDRDNYGYTFGSGTRLTVV.